The source of this TCR beta chain is a study of cytomegalovirus exposure and HLA in healthy donors. Study outcomes and limitations: Later on, analysis showed that most CMV-associated TCR beta chains appeared to be HLA-restricted. Later analysis identified about 17,000 TCR beta sequences associated with HLA alleles, using a false discovery rate threshold of 0.05.

The CDR3 sequence is 16 residues long. Germline V lookup: CDR1 SGHTA, CDR2 FQGNSA. The V and J ends lost 3 bases and 0 bases, in that order; junction bases with no gene match: 7. The PCR used 60 Vbeta and 13 Jbeta primers. This table comes from immunoSEQ multiplex PCR, and its TCRdb copy is limited to in-frame clones, with some not included. The table lists about 140,000 clones, around 66% of them singletons. Remarks on this clone: Its antigen is currently unknown.

V usage is TRBV7-2 and J usage is TRBJ1-1, with 7 bases matching TRBD1. The sequence was collected from an older woman in good health and CMV-seronegative. The sequencing sample was made of PBMCs. The DNA for the CDR3 is TGTGCCAGCAGCTTTTTCGGGGGACAGATGAACACTGAAGCTTTCTTT. Amino acid sequence: CASSFFGGQMNTEAFF. Together with reference TRBV7-2 and TRBJ1-1, the CDR3 gives the full variable domain: GAGVSQSPSNKVTEKGKDVELRCDPISGHTALYWYRQSLGQGLEFLIYFQGNSAPDKSGLPSDRFSAERTGGSVSTLTIQRTQQEDSAVYLCASSFFGGQMNTEAFFGQGTRLTVV.